These 10 T cell receptor beta chains originate from one sample sequenced in a study of neoadjuvant nivolumab and ipilimumab in lung cancer. TCRdb keeps only in-frame clones here, not all; method: immunoSEQ multiplex PCR. The table lists about 9,000 clones, roughly 80% of them singletons. The sequences come from tumor tissue, collected after neoadjuvant nivolumab, alone or with ipilimumab, at or shortly before surgery. The source of these receptors is an adult with non-small cell lung cancer.

This clone showed up just once. V usage is TRBV10-2 and J usage is TRBJ2-7; possible D gene TRBD2, 5 bases. CDR1 and CDR2 (germline): WSHSY, SAAADI. Trimming took off 6 bases at V and 0 bases at J, with 15 bases between the two ends. The CDR3 runs 15 residues. CDR3 protein: CASSPPLAVSYEQYF. In DNA form, the CDR3 reads TGCGCCAGCAGCCCCCCGCTAGCTGTCTCCTACGAGCAGTACTTC.

The chain recombines TRBV6-5 with TRBJ2-2; tentatively, D is TRBD2 (5 bases). Germline CDR1 is MNHEY and CDR2 is SVGAGI. The CDR3 has 13 residues. Trimming shortened V by 6 bases and J by 4 bases, and 9 bases separated the two germline ends. CDR3 amino acids: CASSPAGTGELFF. CDR3 in DNA: TGTGCCAGCAGCCCCGCGGGCACCGGGGAGCTGTTTTTT.

The chain joins TRBV6-1 to TRBJ1-5; D possibly corresponds to TRBD1 (5 bases). With 4 bases removed from V and 7 bases from J, the gap between germline ends came to 11 bases. The CDR3 is made up of 13 amino acids. Germline CDR1 and CDR2: MNHNS and SASEGT. The CDR3 bases are TGTGCCAGCAGTGGTGTGGAGGGGCAGCCCCAGCATTTT. Its translation: CASSGVEGQPQHF.

The V and J genes are TRBV7-8 and TRBJ1-2; TRBD1 agrees at 8 bases. V shed 5 bases and J 0 bases; nucleotides not matched to a gene: 8. The germline CDR1 and CDR2 sequences are SGHVS and FQNEAQ. There are 16 residues in the CDR3. The CDR3 protein is CASSPRWTGPNYGYTF. The CDR3 coding sequence is TGTGCCAGCAGCCCGAGATGGACAGGGCCTAACTATGGCTACACCTTC.

The chain recombines TRBV9 with TRBJ2-1, with D perhaps matching TRBD2 (6 bases). The CDR3 has 15 amino acids. V was pared by 6 bases and J by 3 bases, with 16 bases between. Germline CDR1 reads SGDLS; CDR2 reads YYNGEE. CDR3 sequence: CASTAQGLGYNEQFF. The CDR3 bases are TGTGCCAGCACGGCGCAGGGACTGGGCTACAATGAGCAGTTCTTC.

This clone appeared a few times. V usage is TRBV6-6 and J usage is TRBJ2-5; D uncertain. CDR1 is MNHNY and CDR2 is SVGAGI in the germline V gene (reference sequence). V was clipped by 6 bases and J by 5 bases, with 7 bases between them. The CDR3 spans 11 residues. In DNA form, the CDR3 reads TGTGCCAGCAGCACGGTGGAGACCCAGTACTTC. Translating gives CASSTVETQYF.

There are a few counts of this clone. The rearrangement links TRBV7-2 to TRBJ2-7; 10 nucleotides agree with TRBD2. Germline CDR1 is SGHTA and CDR2 is FQGNSA. Unmatched junction bases numbered 6, after V lost 6 bases and J lost 4 bases. The CDR3 contains 14 residues. As DNA, the CDR3 is TGTGCCAGCAGGCGAACTAGCGGGGTATACGAGCAGTACTTC. It codes for CASRRTSGVYEQYF.

The chain uses TRBV18 and TRBJ2-2; TRBD1 is a possible D gene (6 bases). The germline gives CDR1 KGHSH, CDR2 LQKENI. V lost 3 bases and J 4 bases, leaving 15 bases between the germline ends. There are 16 residues in the CDR3. Here the CDR3 reads CASSPNPGHLTGELFF. CDR3 DNA sequence: TGTGCCAGCTCACCGAATCCGGGACACCTCACCGGGGAGCTGTTTTTT.

V is TRBV27 and J is TRBJ2-1; D might be TRBD1 or TRBD2, each matching 5 bases. Trimming shortened V by 6 bases and J by 5 bases, and 17 bases separated the two germline ends. This CDR3 has 15 amino acids. Germline V gene data show CDR1 as MNHEY and CDR2 as SMNVEV (reference sequence). CDR3 amino acids: CASRPGFSGNNEQFF. CDR3 nucleotides: TGTGCCAGCAGACCAGGGTTTTCGGGAAACAATGAGCAGTTCTTC.

This clone has just one count. The V and J genes are TRBV2 and TRBJ2-2; D uncertain. Trimming removed 5 bases from V and 2 bases from J, with 12 bases in between. The length of the CDR3 is 15 residues. The germline V gene has CDR1 SNHLY and CDR2 FYNNEI. CDR3 loop: CASSRSAQNTGELFF. CDR3 nucleotide sequence: TGTGCCAGCAGTCGGAGCGCCCAAAACACCGGGGAGCTGTTTTTT.